One sample yielded the 25 T cell receptor beta chains listed below, sequenced in a study of cytomegalovirus exposure and HLA in healthy donors. Sequencing used immunoSEQ multiplex PCR; TCRdb keeps in-frame clones, though not all of them. The sample has tens of thousands of clones; 85% to 95% are singletons. Sequencing was carried out using PBMCs. These receptor sequences come from a young woman in good health and CMV-seropositive.

This clone was picked up one time. The chain is built from TRBV5-8 and TRBJ2-1; 9 nucleotides align to TRBD2. J gave up 3 bases and V 0 bases, and 7 bases lay outside the gene matches. The length of the CDR3 is 17 residues. From germline, CDR1 is SGHTS and CDR2 YDEGEE. In DNA form, the CDR3 reads TGTGCCAGCAGCTTGGGACTAGCGGAGATAATCTACAATGAGCAGTTCTTC. Encoded protein: CASSLGLAEIIYNEQFF.

The rearrangement links TRBV19 to TRBJ2-7; tentative D call: TRBD1 (6 bases). The CDR3 spans 14 residues. The germline V and J ends were trimmed by 3 bases and 2 bases, with 11 bases remaining between them. CDR1 and CDR2 (germline): LNHDA, SQIVND (reference sequence). For the CDR3, the DNA is TGTGCCAGTAGTATTAGGGACAAAACCTACGAGCAGTACTTC. Protein: CASSIRDKTYEQYF.

The rearrangement uses TRBV28 and TRBJ2-7; 7 positions match TRBD2. Losses at the gene ends were 4 bases for V and 2 bases for J; bases not matched to a gene: 5. The CDR3 runs to 14 residues. CDR1 and CDR2 from the germline V gene are MDHEN and SYDVKM. The DNA of the CDR3 is TGTGCCAGCAGTTGGATTGGGACTACCTACGAGCAGTACTTC. Encoded protein: CASSWIGTTYEQYF.

The chain recombines TRBV6-1 with TRBJ1-2; D is perhaps TRBD1 (6 bases). The germline V gene encodes CDR1 MNHNS and CDR2 SASEGT. There are 15 residues in the CDR3. The germline V and J ends were trimmed by 4 bases and 5 bases, with 17 bases remaining between them. CDR3 protein: CASSVDPGHTYGYTF. In DNA, the CDR3 is TGTGCCAGCAGTGTCGATCCGGGACACACTTATGGCTACACCTTC.

The V and J genes are TRBV15 and TRBJ1-4, with a possible D match to TRBD1 (5 bases). Trimming removed 3 bases at V and 6 bases at J, with 8 bases between. CDR1 is LNHNV and CDR2 is YYDKDF in the germline V gene (reference sequence). CDR3 length equals 13 residues. CDR3 protein: CATSSGGYEKLFF. The CDR3 DNA sequence: TGTGCCACCAGCAGTGGGGGGTATGAAAAACTGTTTTTT.

CDR3 nucleotides: TGTGCCAGCAGTTCGACACCGACCTCCTTTTACGAGCAGTACTTC. This translates into CASSSTPTSFYEQYF. The chain carries TRBV28 and TRBJ2-7; unclear D gene. Trimming shortened V by 4 bases and J by 4 bases, and 17 bases separated the two germline ends. The CDR3 contains 15 residues. CDR1 and CDR2 (germline): MDHEN, SYDVKM.

This clone was picked up a small number of times. V gene TRBV6-1 combines with J gene TRBJ2-7; D gene ambiguous. The CDR3 length is 15 residues. Trimming took off 1 base at V and 6 bases at J, with 16 bases between the two ends. In germline, CDR1 is MNHNS, CDR2 SASEGT. CDR3 DNA sequence: TGTGCCAGCAGTGAAGGAAGATCCACCGCCGGCGAGCAGTACTTC. Translation: CASSEGRSTAGEQYF.

The chain's CDR3 is CASSSRQGYDEKLFF. The CDR3 nucleotides are TGTGCCAGCAGCTCCCGACAGGGTTATGATGAAAAACTGTTTTTT. The chain employs TRBV7-9 and TRBJ1-4; TRBD1 agrees at 7 bases. Trimming cost V 4 bases and J 6 bases; bases outside gene matches: 8. In germline, CDR1 is SEHNR, CDR2 FQNEAQ (reference sequence). This CDR3 has 15 residues.

In this sample, this clone turned up once. CDR3 DNA sequence: TGTGCCAGCAGTTCAATCGGCGGGACTAGCGGATCCTACGAGCAGTACTTC. Its translation: CASSSIGGTSGSYEQYF. The J gene is TRBJ2-7, the V gene TRBV28, with 11 bases matching TRBD2. V lost 4 bases and J lost 1; bases outside the gene matches: 9. This CDR3 is 17 amino acids long. Germline V lookup: CDR1 MDHEN, CDR2 SYDVKM.

The J gene is TRBJ1-1, the V gene TRBV21-1; TRBD1 was called by the table and not checked on the DNA. TRBV21-1 is reported as a pseudogene. The CDR3 has 18 residues. The CDR3 region is CASSLGQGFLSTNTEAFF. CDR3 coding DNA: TGTGCCAGCAGCCTAGGACAGGGTTTCCTCTCGACCAACACTGAAGCTTTCTTT.

This chain uses TRBV28 with TRBJ2-6; 11 bases line up with TRBD1. The CDR3 spans 17 residues. J gave up 3 bases and V 2 bases, and 3 bases lay outside the gene matches. The V gene's germline CDR1 is MDHEN and CDR2 SYDVKM. CDR3 residues: CASSLGQGAGGANVLTF. CDR3 DNA sequence: TGTGCCAGCAGTTTAGGACAGGGGGCGGGTGGGGCCAACGTCCTGACTTTC. The entire variable domain, with the rest obtained from reference TRBV28 and TRBJ2-6, is as follows: DVKVTQSSRYLVKRTGEKVFLECVQDMDHENMFWYRQDPGLGLRLIYFSYDVKMKEKGDIPEGYSVSREKKERFSLILESASTNQTSMYLCASSLGQGAGGANVLTFGAGSRLTVL.

A note on this clone: Mismatch with germline at one junction end may stem from a read error. This chain joins TRBV7-7 and TRBJ2-5; perhaps TRBD1 as D (6 bases). Germline V gene data show CDR1 as SSHAT and CDR2 as FNYEAQ (reference sequence). There are 14 residues in the CDR3. The CDR3 DNA sequence: TGTGCTAGCAGCAGTACAGGGAATGGAGAGACCCAGTACTTC. It specifies CASSSTGNGETQYF.

The chain employs TRBV28 and TRBJ2-2; 7 nucleotides align to TRBD1. Germline lookup yields CDR1 MDHEN and CDR2 SYDVKM. The CDR3 totals 16 residues. The V and J ends lost 1 base and 5 bases, in that order; junction bases with no gene match: 7. The CDR3 sequence: CASSLSTGVATGELFF. The DNA of the CDR3 is TGTGCCAGCAGTTTATCTACAGGGGTGGCGACCGGGGAGCTGTTTTTT.

The genes are TRBV5-4 and TRBJ1-2; maybe TRBD1 (6 bases). Germline V gives CDR1 SGHNT, CDR2 YYREEE (reference sequence). Trimming left V 0 bases short and J 0 bases short, with 12 bases between. This CDR3 spans 16 amino acids. The CDR3 bases are TGTGCCAGCAGCTTGGCCCGGGACAAAGCTAACTATGGCTACACCTTC. It codes for CASSLARDKANYGYTF.

This chain links TRBV5-1 with TRBJ2-3; tentative D call: TRBD2 (6 bases). Germline V gives CDR1 SGHRS, CDR2 YFSETQ. The CDR3 covers 15 residues. Trimming took off 3 bases at V and 1 base at J, with 12 bases between the two ends. CDR3 sequence: CASSSAGTRTDTQYF. CDR3 sequence (DNA): TGCGCCAGCAGCTCGGCAGGGACTCGCACAGATACGCAGTATTTT.

V usage is TRBV6-1 and J usage is TRBJ2-1; TRBD1 matches at 12 bases. Germline V gives CDR1 MNHNS, CDR2 SASEGT. The CDR3 runs to 15 residues. The V and J ends lost 5 bases and 7 bases, in that order; junction bases with no gene match: 6. The CDR3 DNA reads TGTGCCAGCAGTATCGGGACAGGGGGCTTGAATGAGCAGTTCTTC. Protein product: CASSIGTGGLNEQFF.

The rearrangement uses TRBV7-9 and TRBJ2-3; 10 positions match TRBD2. The CDR3 contains 18 residues. V lost 5 bases and J lost 2; bases outside the gene matches: 13. Per the germline V gene, CDR1 is SEHNR and CDR2 is FQNEAQ (reference sequence). Here the CDR3 DNA reads TGTGCCAGCAGCCTCCGGGTAGCGGGGGGCCAGTCCACAGATACGCAGTATTTT. It is translated as CASSLRVAGGQSTDTQYF.

This clone came up once. This sequence joins TRBV12-5 and TRBJ2-2; the D gene is possibly TRBD1 (6 bases). Germline V lookup: CDR1 LGHNT, CDR2 FRNRAP. The CDR3 covers 14 residues. Trimming took off 11 bases at V and 4 bases at J, with 17 bases between the two ends. CDR3 in DNA: TGTGCTGGGGGCAAGGCCGGGACCACCGGGGAGCTGTTTTTT. Its protein product is CAGGKAGTTGELFF.

This clone was counted a single time. This chain connects TRBV11-2 to TRBJ2-7; a possible D gene is TRBD1 (5 bases). The CDR3 is 15 residues long. Trimming took 4 bases from V and 2 from J, leaving 15 bases between them. CDR1 is SGHAT and CDR2 is FQNNGV in the germline V gene. CDR3: CASSSLGGRAYEQYF. The CDR3 DNA reads TGTGCCAGCAGCTCGCTCGGCGGCAGGGCCTACGAGCAGTACTTC.

The chain links TRBV7-9 to TRBJ2-1; D remains unclear. CDR3 length: 14 amino acids. CDR1 and CDR2 (germline): SEHNR, FQNEAQ (reference sequence). Trimming cost V 9 bases and J 4 bases, with 16 bases left between them. The CDR3 DNA follows: TGTGCCAGTTCGGTGTCGGGTGGTTACAATGAGCAGTTCTTC. Amino acid sequence: CASSVSGGYNEQFF.

The rearrangement joins TRBV7-2 to TRBJ1-1; D not resolved. The V gene's germline CDR1 is SGHTA and CDR2 FQGNSA. This CDR3 is 13 amino acids long. V lost 1 base to trimming and J lost 1 base, with 4 bases between them. The CDR3 region is CASSLDRNTEAFF. CDR3 in DNA: TGTGCCAGCAGCTTAGACAGGAACACTGAAGCTTTCTTT.

CDR3 nucleotide sequence: TGTGCCAGCAGCTTGCGTCGTCAGTTACCTAGCACAGATACGCAGTATTTT. This translates into CASSLRRQLPSTDTQYF. V and J are TRBV5-4 and TRBJ2-3; D is uncertain. The CDR3 has 17 amino acids. The V end lost 1 base, the J end lost 0 bases, and 15 bases lay between the germline ends. Germline assignment: CDR1 SGHNT and CDR2 YYREEE (reference sequence).

This CDR3 reads CASSLPVEGSVSSYNEQFF. CDR3 bases: TGTGCCAGCAGCCTTCCCGTGGAGGGATCGGTTAGCTCCTACAATGAGCAGTTCTTC. The rearrangement links TRBV28 to TRBJ2-1, with D perhaps TRBD2 (6 bases). Trimming took off 6 bases at V and 0 bases at J, with 24 bases between the two ends. Germline V gives CDR1 MDHEN, CDR2 SYDVKM. The CDR3 covers 19 residues.

This chain connects TRBV4-1 to TRBJ1-1; TRBD1 matches at 10 bases. Germline V gene data show CDR1 as MGHRA and CDR2 as YSYEKL. The CDR3 spans 15 residues. V lost 3 bases, J lost 7 bases, and 8 bases stayed unmatched. Here the CDR3 reads CASSHPDRGSLEAFF. CDR3 bases: TGCGCCAGCAGCCACCCGGACAGGGGGAGCCTTGAAGCTTTCTTT.

CDR3 region: CASSVPGSYEQYF. CDR3 in DNA: TGTGCCAGCAGCGTCCCGGGAAGCTACGAGCAGTACTTC. V and J are TRBV27 and TRBJ2-7; D is perhaps TRBD2 (5 bases). Germline assignment: CDR1 MNHEY and CDR2 SMNVEV (reference sequence). The V end lost 6 bases, the J end lost 3 bases, and 12 bases lay between the germline ends. This CDR3 is 13 amino acids long.